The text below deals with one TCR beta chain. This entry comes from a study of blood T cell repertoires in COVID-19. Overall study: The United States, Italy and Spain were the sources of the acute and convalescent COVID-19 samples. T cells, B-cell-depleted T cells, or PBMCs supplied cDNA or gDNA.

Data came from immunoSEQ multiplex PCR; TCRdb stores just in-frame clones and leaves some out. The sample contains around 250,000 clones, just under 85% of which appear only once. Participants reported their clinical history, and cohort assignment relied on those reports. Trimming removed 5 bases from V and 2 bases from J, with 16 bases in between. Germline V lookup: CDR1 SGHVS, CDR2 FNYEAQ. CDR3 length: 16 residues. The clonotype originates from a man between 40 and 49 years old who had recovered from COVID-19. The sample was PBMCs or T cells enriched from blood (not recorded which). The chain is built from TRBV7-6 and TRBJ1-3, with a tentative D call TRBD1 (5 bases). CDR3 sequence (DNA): TGTGCCAGCAGCCGCTCACAGGCTAATCCTGGAAACACCATATATTTT. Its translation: CASSRSQANPGNTIYF.